The present TCR beta chain was sequenced within a study of cytomegalovirus exposure and HLA in healthy donors. Findings and limits, study-wide: In a later analysis, a genetic analysis reported fewer productive-TCR N-insertions in an Asian-associated ancestry cluster than the cohort average.

The primer mix had 60 Vbeta and 13 Jbeta primers. This table comes from immunoSEQ multiplex PCR, and its TCRdb copy is limited to in-frame clones, with some not included. The sample gives about 160,000 clones, 82% of which show up once; 0.9% to 1% is in the top ten. This CDR3 region has 13 residues. Trimming left V 2 bases short and J 8 bases short, with 12 bases between. Looked up from germline, CDR1 is GTSNPN and CDR2 is SVGIG (reference sequence). Comment on this clone: Its target is unknown.

The chain recombines TRBV30 with TRBJ1-4; the D is unclear. Sequencing was performed on PBMCs. The receptor was isolated from a girl aged 2 to 10 in good health and CMV-seropositive. The CDR3, as DNA: TGTGCCTGGAGTTTAAAGAACCGGGAAAAACTGTTTTTT. Translated: CAWSLKNREKLFF.